This T cell receptor beta chain is drawn from a study of blood T cell repertoires in COVID-19. Original methodology: The assay estimated nucleated cells by amplifying reference gene primers. Sequencing was performed with immunoSEQ multiplex PCR; in TCRdb, only in-frame clones are kept and a portion is missing. For V, J and clone size, that table is used; D and trimming come from the DNA. The table has 150,000 to 200,000 clones, around 83% seen once. This clone was observed a handful of times. Seattle participants joined during active infection and were tracked over time. CDR3 length: 17 amino acids. Trimming pared 0 bases from V and 0 bases from J, leaving 12 bases between. CDR1 and CDR2 from the germline V gene are SGHAT and FQNNGV.

The sequencing input was peripheral blood. The J gene is TRBJ1-5, the V gene TRBV11-2; D unclear. This TCR came from a woman between 65 and 79 years old with COVID-19, enrolled during active disease. CDR3 amino acids: CASSLDRESYSNQPQHF. The CDR3 nucleotides are TGTGCCAGCAGCTTAGATCGGGAGAGCTATAGCAATCAGCCCCAGCATTTT.